This T cell receptor beta chain was recovered during a study of blood T cell repertoires in COVID-19 (dated by TCRdb to about 2020). Study-wide context: Collaborator samples came from the United States, Italy and Spain and covered acute and convalescent phases of COVID-19. Nearly every sample came with metadata listing a de-identified subject ID, COVID-19 status, age in years and sex. The dataset comprised deeply sampled blood TCRbeta repertoires from subjects exposed to, actively infected with, or recovered from COVID-19. Where HLA class I and class II types were available, the types were taken from metadata supplied by the sample provider, not from assay-based typing. The samples were drawn from two sources: the first 160 participants of the ongoing ImmuneRACE study, and 950 to 1,500 subjects contributed by 6 global collaborators. The repertoires were released in a freely available public database intended as a resource for research on the immune response to SARS-CoV-2. The prospective study material was composed of cDNA or gDNA derived from T cells, B-cell-depleted T cells, or PBMCs. Results and caveats for the whole study, not just this receptor: The amount of clinical and demographic metadata varied by source and participant and was provided uncurated.

This clone appeared a few times. Its target antigen remains unknown. The input lacks base qualities; no much larger clone sits a single base away. TCRbeta CDR3 regions were amplified from genomic DNA by means of the immunoSEQ Assay, a bias-controlled multiplex PCR. Under the source paper's analysis protocol: The number of nucleated cells in each sample was estimated from the amplification of reference gene primers within the assay. To quantify the absolute abundance of each unique TCRbeta CDR3 rearrangement, sequence reads were collapsed and filtered. For each sample, productive Simpson clonality was calculated as the square root of Simpson's diversity index across productive rearrangements. Here the immuneACCESS table is served through TCRdb, limited to in-frame sequences with V and J called. Missing clones are a known gap in these copies; in checked studies unresolved V genes cover under half, and the rest lacks a known reason. That table furnishes V, J and clone size, whereas the DNA furnished D and trimming. Recorded for this sample are roughly 50,000 clones; around 80% of them occurred a single time. The top ten clonotypes cover 3.5% of the sample.

Each collaborating institution followed its own protocols to collect whole blood in K2EDTA tubes. For TCRbeta analysis, collaborators shipped samples in one of three forms: frozen whole blood, isolated PBMCs, or DNA extracted from either of those sample types. CDR1 is given as MGHRA and CDR2 as YSYEKL, both from the germline V gene. Ends trimmed: V by 2 bases, J by 4 bases; bases unmatched to a gene: 11. The CDR3 spans 18 residues, from the cysteine through the phenylalanine. Only the CDR3 DNA is retained, 54 bases long and in frame from the first base. The clonotype comes from a man aged 55 to 70 with acute or convalescent COVID-19. The sequence links TRBV4-1 to TRBJ2-1; the junction holds 10 bases that match TRBD2. The sequenced sample was peripheral blood. The sequence in DNA is TGCGCCAGCAGCCAATCGGCCCCTCTAGCGGGAGTTTACAATGAGCAGTTCTTC. Its protein product is CASSQSAPLAGVYNEQFF.